These 10 T cell receptor beta chains originate from one sample sequenced in a study of T cells expressing NK-cell markers (TCRdb year 2020). Receptor libraries were prepared by 5' RACE. Sequenced on an Illumina HiSeq 2000. After reprocessing by TCRdb, each CDR3 protein sequence is one entry, and no DNA is given. This sample's table contains 500,000 to 600,000 distinct CDR3 sequences. Roughly 3.4% of the sample comes from the top ten. What was sequenced was blood T cells: a sorted CD56 or NKG2C T cell subset, CD4+ or CD8+ T cells, or bulk PBMC T cells (not recorded which). The origin of the receptors is a man aged 18 to 35 in good health. Donor details come from another sample of the same person, matched by shared clones.

This sequence joins TRBV11-2 and TRBJ2-2; the D call from TCRdb, TRBD1, cannot be confirmed without DNA. The CDR3 extends over 14 amino acids. Looked up from germline, CDR1 is SGHAT and CDR2 is FQNNGV. CDR3 in amino acids: CASSLETRVGELFF.

The rearrangement joins TRBV5-5 to TRBJ1-3. Germline values: CDR1 SGHKS, CDR2 YYEKEE (reference sequence). The CDR3 is 15 residues long. CDR3 sequence reads: CASSFTRATGNTIYF. The full variable domain, rest sourced from reference TRBV5-5 and TRBJ1-3, is DAGVTQSPTHLIKTRGQQVTLRCSPISGHKSVSWYQQVLGQGPQFIFQYYEKEERGRGNFPDRFSARQFPNYSSELNVNALLLGDSALYLCASSFTRATGNTIYFGEGSWLTVV.

V and J are TRBV12-3 or TRBV12-4 and TRBJ2-3; absent DNA, TCRdb's TRBD2 call cannot be checked. This CDR3 is 13 amino acids long. CDR3 amino acids: CASRGPSTDTQYF.

V usage is TRBV7-9 and J usage is TRBJ2-2. The germline gives CDR1 SEHNR, CDR2 FQNEAQ (reference sequence). The CDR3 consists of 12 residues. CDR3 protein: CASSVRPGELFF.

The chain employs TRBV10-3 and TRBJ2-4. CDR1 is ENHRY, CDR2 SYGVKD, per germline. The CDR3 is made up of 17 amino acids. The CDR3 region is CAISESNLQLAKNIQYF.

The CDR3 loop reads CASSSQAEAFF. The chain has TRBV28 and TRBJ1-1. Germline CDR1 and CDR2: MDHEN and SYDVKM. The CDR3 consists of 11 residues.

The chain couples TRBV6-2 or TRBV6-3 to TRBJ2-1; TCRdb designates TRBD2, a call that cannot be tested without DNA. CDR3 size: 14 residues. Germline CDR1 MNHEY, CDR2 SVGEGT. The CDR3 protein is CASSYGGLAREQFF.

This chain joins TRBV12-3 or TRBV12-4 and TRBJ2-2. CDR3 size: 16 residues. The CDR3: CASSLWLARNTGELFF.

CDR3 sequence: CASSSKYRVLETQYF. The chain recombines TRBV5-6 with TRBJ2-5; TCRdb's D gene call, TRBD1, goes unchecked for lack of DNA. Germline assignment: CDR1 SGHDT and CDR2 YYEEEE. CDR3 size: 15 residues.

V gene TRBV11-1 combines with J gene TRBJ2-3; no DNA is available, so the TRBD2 call from TCRdb remains unchecked. Germline V lookup: CDR1 SGHAT, CDR2 FQDESV (reference sequence). This CDR3 is built from 16 residues. CDR3 in amino acids: CASSFSGLINTDTQYF.